The sample holds a few counts of the clone carrying this TCR beta chain. The CDR3 extends over 11 amino acids. Trimming removed 3 bases at V and 7 bases at J, with 9 bases between. Germline V gives CDR1 SQVTM, CDR2 ANQGSEA. TCRdb analysed the reads with MiXCR anew, one entry per CDR3 protein. The sample carries around 630,000 distinct CDR3 sequences, approximately 25% recorded once. The entry originates in a study of T cell repertoires in cytomegalovirus infection. The chain has TRBV29-1 and TRBJ1-2; D ambiguous. This TCR was recovered from a human donor in good health (CMV status not recorded). Some clones in this sample may be carry-over from other donors' samples. Sequencing was carried out using CD8+ T cells from PBMCs. The CDR3 DNA is TGCAGCGTTGAGAGTAGAGGTGGCTACACCTTC. It yields the protein CSVESRGGYTF.